These 14 T cell receptor beta chains were all obtained from the same sample, sequenced in a study of blood T cell repertoires in COVID-19. The data were produced by immunoSEQ multiplex PCR, yet TCRdb's version contains in-frame clones alone and is incomplete. In the table there are about 130,000 clones, 77% of which are singletons. Sequenced input: peripheral blood. The receptors originated from a man older than 75 with acute or convalescent COVID-19.

This sequence joins TRBV29-1 and TRBJ2-7, with D perhaps being TRBD1 or TRBD2 (5 bases each). CDR3 size: 11 residues. V lost 7 bases and J 6 bases, leaving 13 bases between the germline ends. Germline CDR1 is SQVTM and CDR2 is ANQGSEA. This chain's CDR3 is CSAGLWAEQYF. The CDR3 nucleotides are TGCAGCGCGGGGCTTTGGGCCGAGCAGTACTTC.

The J gene is TRBJ2-2, the V gene TRBV5-1; no definite D call. CDR3 size: 15 residues. CDR1 and CDR2 (germline): SGHRS, YFSETQ. The V end was cut by 4 bases, the J end by 5 bases, with 15 bases between. The CDR3 here is CASSTNPGVTGELFF. The CDR3 DNA sequence: TGCGCCAGCAGCACGAATCCAGGCGTAACCGGGGAGCTGTTTTTT. Based on the CDR3 plus reference TRBV5-1 and TRBJ2-2, the full variable domain is KAGVTQTPRYLIKTRGQQVTLSCSPISGHRSVSWYQQTPGQGLQFLFEYFSETQRNKGNFPGRFSGRQFSNSRSEMNVSTLELGDSALYLCASSTNPGVTGELFFGEGSRLTVL.

This sequence joins TRBV9 and TRBJ2-1, with TRBD2 matching 8 bases. There are 15 residues in the CDR3. Germline CDR1 reads SGDLS; CDR2 reads YYNGEE. J was trimmed by 3 bases and V by 4 bases; bases with no gene match: 6. CDR3: CASSPSGGNYNEQFF. The DNA for the CDR3 is TGTGCCAGCAGCCCCAGCGGGGGTAACTACAATGAGCAGTTCTTC.

The chain carries TRBV5-1 and TRBJ2-7; 7 nucleotides line up with TRBD1. Per germline, CDR1 SGHRS and CDR2 YFSETQ. The V segment lost 4 bases and the J segment 4 bases; nucleotides outside the gene matches: 5. This CDR3 has 13 amino acids. CDR3 amino acids: CASSTGTVYEQYF. CDR3 DNA sequence: TGCGCCAGCAGCACCGGGACAGTTTACGAGCAGTACTTC. Filled out from reference TRBV5-1 and TRBJ2-7, the complete variable domain reads KAGVTQTPRYLIKTRGQQVTLSCSPISGHRSVSWYQQTPGQGLQFLFEYFSETQRNKGNFPGRFSGRQFSNSRSEMNVSTLELGDSALYLCASSTGTVYEQYFGPGTRLTVT.

This chain uses TRBV6-6 with TRBJ2-5, with TRBD2 identical over 14 bases. With 6 bases clipped from V and 3 bases from J, the junction kept 6 bases outside the gene matches. The CDR3 spans 16 residues. Looked up from germline, CDR1 is MNHNY and CDR2 is SVGAGI (reference sequence). CDR3 nucleotides: TGTGCCAGCAGACGGGGACTAGCGGGGGCTGAAGAGACCCAGTACTTC. Its translation: CASRRGLAGAEETQYF.

This chain uses TRBV6-1 with TRBJ2-7; 10 positions match TRBD2. The J segment lost 1 base and the V segment lost 1 base, leaving 4 bases of the junction unmatched. Germline V gene data show CDR1 as MNHNS and CDR2 as SASEGT. The CDR3 covers 16 residues. CDR3 in amino acids: CASSEVHSGGSYEQYF. The CDR3 DNA reads as TGTGCCAGCAGTGAAGTACATAGCGGGGGGTCCTACGAGCAGTACTTC.

This chain links TRBV3-1 (or the pseudogene TRBV3-2) with TRBJ2-7; no reliable D call. V dropped 3 bases and J dropped 4 bases, with 13 bases sitting between them. The length of the CDR3 is 14 residues. The germline V gene has CDR1 LGHDT and CDR2 YNNKEL (reference sequence). The CDR3 here is CASSHSYILYEQYF. The CDR3 coding sequence is TGTGCCAGCAGCCACAGTTACATTCTGTACGAGCAGTACTTC.

The V gene is TRBV6-5, the J gene TRBJ2-3; TRBD2 agrees at 9 bases. V was clipped by 6 bases and J by 1 base; unmatched bases: 5. This CDR3 contains 15 residues. CDR1 and CDR2 from the germline V gene are MNHEY and SVGAGI. The CDR3 bases are TGTGCCAGCAGCGGCGGGGGGGCGGGCACAGATACGCAGTATTTT. It yields the protein CASSGGGAGTDTQYF.

The genes are TRBV5-4 and TRBJ2-2; TRBD1 might be the D (5 bases). V was shortened by 5 bases and J by 1 base, with 9 bases between the two germline ends. The CDR3 has 14 residues. Per the germline V gene, CDR1 is SGHNT and CDR2 is YYREEE (reference sequence). DNA of the CDR3: TGTGCCAGCAGAGCCGACAGGAACACCGGGGAGCTGTTTTTT. It codes for CASRADRNTGELFF. Full variable domain (missing parts from reference TRBV5-4 and TRBJ2-2): ETGVTQSPTHLIKTRGQQVTLRCSSQSGHNTVSWYQQALGQGPQFIFQYYREEENGRGNFPPRFSGLQFPNYSSELNVNALELDDSALYLCASRADRNTGELFFGEGSRLTVL.

The V call is TRBV5-4, the J call TRBJ1-5, with D perhaps TRBD1 (6 bases). Looked up from germline, CDR1 is SGHNT and CDR2 is YYREEE (reference sequence). The V end lost 4 bases, the J end lost 4 bases, and 15 bases lay between the germline ends. The CDR3 has 15 amino acids. CDR3 DNA sequence: TGTGCCAGCAGCGAGGGTGGGAGGGGGAATCAGCCCCAGCATTTT. It yields the protein CASSEGGRGNQPQHF.

The rearrangement uses TRBV3-1 (or the pseudogene TRBV3-2) and TRBJ2-7; D remains ambiguous. The germline V gene encodes CDR1 LGHDT and CDR2 YNNKEL (reference sequence). The CDR3 is 12 residues long. V lost 1 base to trimming and J lost 3 bases, with 4 bases between them. The CDR3 region is CASSQAGYEQYF. CDR3 DNA: TGTGCCAGCAGCCAAGCGGGCTACGAGCAGTACTTC.

This clone showed up just once. V and J are TRBV5-4 and TRBJ1-3, with D tentatively TRBD1 (5 bases). V lost 4 bases to trimming and J lost 0 bases, with 14 bases between them. The CDR3 extends over 16 amino acids. Looked up from germline, CDR1 is SGHNT and CDR2 is YYREEE (reference sequence). As DNA, the CDR3 is TGTGCCAGCAGCGGGGGGACGGCTTACTCTGGAAACACCATATATTTT. It codes for CASSGGTAYSGNTIYF.

The chain combines TRBV5-1 with TRBJ2-1; 9 bases fit TRBD2. Germline V gives CDR1 SGHRS, CDR2 YFSETQ. V trimming: 4 bases; J trimming: 4 bases; junction bases outside the gene matches: 6. The CDR3 extends over 15 amino acids. The CDR3 loop is CASSPAGGVYNEQFF. The CDR3 DNA follows: TGCGCCAGCAGCCCAGCGGGGGGAGTGTACAATGAGCAGTTCTTC.

The chain recombines TRBV18 with TRBJ1-4, with D perhaps TRBD1 (6 bases). The germline CDR1 and CDR2 sequences are KGHSH and LQKENI. V dropped 5 bases and J dropped 8 bases, with 12 bases sitting between them. The CDR3 covers 13 residues. The CDR3 loop reads CASSSTGPEKLFF. The CDR3 bases are TGTGCCAGCTCATCGACAGGACCAGAAAAACTGTTTTTT.